Listed here are 29 T cell receptor beta chains from one sample, sequenced in a study of shared clonotypes between healthy human individuals. Assay: immunoSEQ multiplex PCR; the TCRdb copy retains only in-frame clones and omits some. The repertoire holds approximately 530,000 clones, with about 96% as singletons. Sequencing was carried out using naive CD4+ T cells sorted from blood. Subset given: CD45RA+ positively selected. All receptors come from a woman aged 25 to 45 in good health.

CDR3 residues: CASRKSPGTFTGEKLFF. CDR3 sequence (DNA): TGTGCCAGCAGGAAGTCCCCCGGGACTTTTACGGGCGAAAAACTGTTTTTT. V gene TRBV2 combines with J gene TRBJ1-4; tentative D call: TRBD1 (5 bases). The CDR3 runs to 17 residues. Per germline, CDR1 SNHLY and CDR2 FYNNEI. Trimming removed 6 bases from V and 8 bases from J, with 25 bases in between.

In this sample, this clone turned up once. The CDR3 loop reads CASSIQSSGNTIYF. CDR3 in DNA: TGTGCCAGCAGCATTCAGAGCTCTGGAAACACCATATATTTT. V usage is TRBV7-6 and J usage is TRBJ1-3; no clear D. This CDR3 region has 14 residues. Germline V CDR1 and CDR2: SGHVS, FNYEAQ. The germline V and J ends were trimmed by 5 bases and 0 bases, with 8 bases remaining between them. The full variable domain, with the rest looked up from reference TRBV7-6 and TRBJ1-3, is GAGVSQSPRYKVTKRGQDVALRCDPISGHVSLYWYRQALGQGPEFLTYFNYEAQQDKSGLPNDRFSAERPEGSISTLTIQRTEQRDSAMYRCASSIQSSGNTIYFGEGSWLTVV.

This clone showed up just once. The chain uses TRBV28 and TRBJ2-3, with D perhaps being TRBD1 or TRBD2 (5 bases each). Trimming removed 7 bases at V and 3 bases at J, with 11 bases between. In germline, CDR1 is MDHEN, CDR2 SYDVKM. CDR3 size: 13 residues. In DNA, the CDR3 is TGTGCCAGCAACCGGGGACGAACAGATACGCAGTATTTT. This translates into CASNRGRTDTQYF.

The J gene is TRBJ1-5, the V gene TRBV30; a weak D match, TRBD1 (5 bases). This CDR3 contains 13 residues. Germline-derived CDR1 and CDR2 are GTSNPN and SVGIG (reference sequence). Trimming removed 2 bases at V and 4 bases at J, with 9 bases between. In DNA, the CDR3 is TGTGCCTGGAGTTATTCAGGGAATCAGCCCCAGCATTTT. The encoded protein is CAWSYSGNQPQHF.

V gene TRBV6-5 combines with J gene TRBJ2-7; D is unresolved. The length of the CDR3 is 15 residues. From germline, CDR1 is MNHEY and CDR2 SVGAGI. With 0 bases removed from V and 5 bases from J, the gap between germline ends came to 14 bases. DNA of the CDR3: TGTGCCAGCAGTTACTCGAGTCTAGACTCTGACGAGCAGTACTTC. Translation gives CASSYSSLDSDEQYF.

The chain recombines TRBV10-3 with TRBJ2-3; 10 bases agree with TRBD2. Germline V lookup: CDR1 ENHRY, CDR2 SYGVKD. The CDR3 consists of 15 residues. After removal of 2 bases from V and 3 bases from J, the junction contained 2 bases not matched to a gene. CDR3 in DNA: TGTGCCATCAGTGAGGGGACTAGCGCTACAGATACGCAGTATTTT. Translation gives CAISEGTSATDTQYF.

The chain recombines TRBV18 with TRBJ2-5, with 7 bases aligning to TRBD1. With 8 bases clipped from V and 1 base from J, the junction kept 7 bases outside the gene matches. Germline CDR1 and CDR2: KGHSH and LQKENI. This CDR3 has 14 residues. CDR3 in amino acids: CASRTTGSQETQYF. As DNA, the CDR3 is TGTGCCAGCAGAACGACAGGGTCCCAAGAGACCCAGTACTTC. Full variable domain (remainder filled in from reference TRBV18 and TRBJ2-5): NAGVMQNPRHLVRRRGQEARLRCSPMKGHSHVYWYRQLPEEGLKFMVYLQKENIIDESGMPKERFSAEFPKEGPSILRIQQVVRGDSAAYFCASRTTGSQETQYFGPGTRLLVL.

About this clone: This same CDR3 is encoded by further DNA sequences in the sample. The chain carries TRBV27 and TRBJ2-7, with D hard to call. The V gene's germline CDR1 is MNHEY and CDR2 SMNVEV (reference sequence). Trimming shortened V by 0 bases and J by 1 base, and 4 bases separated the two germline ends. This CDR3 spans 13 amino acids. CDR3 DNA sequence: TGTGCCAGCAGTTTATCAGGATCCTACGAGCAGTACTTC. It yields the protein CASSLSGSYEQYF.

The rearrangement joins TRBV2 to TRBJ1-5; D is undetermined. Germline CDR1 and CDR2: SNHLY and FYNNEI. The CDR3 has 15 residues. V lost 3 bases and J 5 bases, leaving 14 bases between the germline ends. The CDR3 spells CASSDLVPTDQPQHF. CDR3 nucleotide sequence: TGTGCCAGCAGTGATTTGGTCCCCACAGATCAGCCCCAGCATTTT.

This sequence joins TRBV7-8 and TRBJ2-5, with 10 bases fitting TRBD2. CDR1 is SGHVS, CDR2 FQNEAQ, per germline. This CDR3 is built from 19 residues. The V gene end was trimmed by 5 bases and the J gene end by 5 bases; junction bases not matched to a gene: 20. The CDR3 reads CASSPIVWTSGRARETQYF. In DNA, the CDR3 is TGTGCCAGCAGCCCAATCGTTTGGACTAGCGGCAGAGCTAGGGAGACCCAGTACTTC.

This clone was picked up one time. This chain uses TRBV5-6 with TRBJ2-5; TRBD2 is a possible D gene (5 bases). The CDR3 has 14 residues. V gave up 1 base and J gave up 5 bases, with 12 bases separating them. Germline lookup yields CDR1 SGHDT and CDR2 YYEEEE. The CDR3 coding sequence is TGTGCCAGCAGCTTGAGTGGGAGTCGGGAGACCCAGTACTTC. This sequence encodes CASSLSGSRETQYF. Supplemented by reference TRBV5-6 and TRBJ2-5, the full variable domain reads DAGVTQSPTHLIKTRGQQVTLRCSPKSGHDTVSWYQQALGQGPQFIFQYYEEEERQRGNFPDRFSGHQFPNYSSELNVNALLLGDSALYLCASSLSGSRETQYFGPGTRLLVL.

J is TRBJ2-6 and V is TRBV15; 10 positions match TRBD2. Germline CDR1 and CDR2: LNHNV and YYDKDF (reference sequence). The CDR3 runs to 20 residues. Trimming removed 0 bases from V and 1 base from J; junction bases left unmatched: 9. CDR3 in amino acids: CATSRDRSGRARSGANVLTF. The CDR3 DNA is TGTGCCACCAGCAGAGATAGGAGCGGGAGGGCCAGATCTGGGGCCAACGTCCTGACTTTC.

The chain has TRBV10-3 and TRBJ2-4, with D perhaps matching TRBD1 (6 bases). Germline values: CDR1 ENHRY, CDR2 SYGVKD. The germline V and J ends were trimmed by 3 bases and 4 bases, with 19 bases remaining between them. The length of the CDR3 is 17 residues. The CDR3 loop reads CAISDTLVGGAKNIQYF. In DNA form, the CDR3 reads TGTGCCATCAGTGATACTCTAGTTGGGGGCGCAAAAAACATTCAGTACTTC.

The V and J genes are TRBV7-8 and TRBJ1-5, with D tentatively TRBD1 (6 bases). The V and J ends lost 4 bases and 6 bases respectively, with 10 bases between them. The CDR3 sequence is 13 residues long. Germline V lookup: CDR1 SGHVS, CDR2 FQNEAQ. The CDR3 DNA follows: TGTGCCAGCAGCTCTCAGGGGAGTCAGCCCCAGCATTTT. The encoded protein is CASSSQGSQPQHF.

The chain combines TRBV11-1 with TRBJ2-1; unclear D gene. This CDR3 spans 15 amino acids. Germline V gene lookup returns CDR1 SGHAT and CDR2 FQDESV (reference sequence). V was shortened by 7 bases and J by 2 bases, with 15 bases between the two germline ends. The CDR3 reads CASTGGPQTYNEQFF. The DNA of the CDR3 is TGTGCCAGCACCGGCGGTCCCCAAACCTACAATGAGCAGTTCTTC.

This clone was seen just once. This chain links TRBV11-2 with TRBJ1-4; D not resolved. The length of the CDR3 is 13 residues. Germline CDR1 reads SGHAT; CDR2 reads FQNNGV. Trimming took 4 bases from V and 8 from J, leaving 11 bases between them. CDR3 DNA: TGTGCCAGCAGCTCAAGACGAGGGGAAAAACTGTTTTTT. This gives the protein CASSSRRGEKLFF.

This clone was picked up one time. This chain links TRBV5-1 with TRBJ1-1; D may be TRBD1 (6 bases). Per germline, CDR1 SGHRS and CDR2 YFSETQ. V was trimmed by 0 bases and J by 4 bases, leaving 13 bases between them. The CDR3 extends over 15 amino acids. This chain's CDR3 is CASSLAPGAGTEAFF. In DNA, the CDR3 is TGCGCCAGCAGCTTGGCCCCGGGGGCCGGCACTGAAGCTTTCTTT.

The chain joins TRBV28 to TRBJ1-4; a possible D gene is TRBD1 (6 bases). This CDR3 is built from 12 residues. V lost 10 bases and J 6 bases, leaving 12 bases between the germline ends. Germline CDR1 and CDR2: MDHEN and SYDVKM. The CDR3 DNA follows: TGTGCCACAACACAGGGACATGAAAAACTGTTTTTT. The encoded protein is CATTQGHEKLFF. Combining the CDR3 with reference TRBV28 and TRBJ1-4 gives the whole variable domain DVKVTQSSRYLVKRTGEKVFLECVQDMDHENMFWYRQDPGLGLRLIYFSYDVKMKEKGDIPEGYSVSREKKERFSLILESASTNQTSMYLCATTQGHEKLFFGSGTQLSVL.

The chain is built from TRBV30 and TRBJ2-1; 10 nucleotides match TRBD2. The V gene's germline CDR1 is GTSNPN and CDR2 SVGIG (reference sequence). The CDR3 is 15 amino acids. J was trimmed by 4 bases and V by 4 bases; bases with no gene match: 7. DNA for the CDR3: TGTGCCTGGATTCGCGGGACTAGCGTATACAATGAGCAGTTCTTC. Protein: CAWIRGTSVYNEQFF.

CDR3 sequence: CASSSGVGDTQYF. In nucleotides, the CDR3 is TGTGCCAGCAGTTCGGGAGTGGGGGATACGCAGTATTTT. The V and J genes are TRBV6-6 and TRBJ2-3; maybe TRBD2 (6 bases). In germline, CDR1 is MNHNY, CDR2 SVGAGI (reference sequence). The CDR3 spans 13 residues. V gave up 4 bases and J gave up 6 bases, with 11 bases separating them.

In its sample, this clone was seen once. The chain couples TRBV5-1 to TRBJ1-1; a possible D gene is TRBD1 (6 bases). V lost 4 bases and J 5 bases, leaving 15 bases between the germline ends. The CDR3 consists of 14 residues. The germline gives CDR1 SGHRS, CDR2 YFSETQ. In DNA form, the CDR3 reads TGCGCCAGCAGCCCAGAGGGGGGGAGTACTGAAGCTTTCTTT. Residues: CASSPEGGSTEAFF. Full variable domain (remainder filled in from reference TRBV5-1 and TRBJ1-1): KAGVTQTPRYLIKTRGQQVTLSCSPISGHRSVSWYQQTPGQGLQFLFEYFSETQRNKGNFPGRFSGRQFSNSRSEMNVSTLELGDSALYLCASSPEGGSTEAFFGQGTRLTVV.

The chain recombines TRBV28 with TRBJ1-1, with a tentative D call TRBD1 (5 bases). Germline values: CDR1 MDHEN, CDR2 SYDVKM. The length of the CDR3 is 14 residues. Trimming left V 7 bases short and J 3 bases short, with 15 bases between. CDR3 sequence reads: CASITGTDYTEAFF. The DNA for the CDR3 is TGTGCCAGCATCACCGGGACCGACTACACTGAAGCTTTCTTT.

The genes are TRBV7-2 and TRBJ2-7, with a tentative D call TRBD2 (6 bases). Trimming left V 4 bases short and J 2 bases short, with 18 bases between. Germline V gene data show CDR1 as SGHTA and CDR2 as FQGNSA. CDR3 size: 16 residues. DNA for the CDR3: TGTGCCAGCAGCTCCACCCCGTCAGCGGGCACCTACGAGCAGTACTTC. Protein product: CASSSTPSAGTYEQYF.

This sequence joins TRBV5-1 and TRBJ2-7; 9 positions match TRBD1. This CDR3 has 14 amino acids. Germline loops: CDR1 SGHRS, CDR2 YFSETQ. Trimming at V came to 0 bases and at J to 5 bases, leaving 3 bases not matched to a gene. The CDR3 region is CASSLVGQGDEQYF. DNA for the CDR3: TGCGCCAGCAGCTTGGTGGGACAGGGCGACGAGCAGTACTTC.

The chain is built from TRBV19 and TRBJ2-4; D not resolved. The V gene's germline CDR1 is LNHDA and CDR2 SQIVND (reference sequence). Trimming left V 5 bases short and J 8 bases short, with 13 bases between. The CDR3 consists of 13 residues. The CDR3 sequence: CASSLGPMDIQYF. The CDR3 DNA is TGTGCCAGTAGTTTGGGCCCGATGGACATTCAGTACTTC.

The rearrangement uses TRBV19 and TRBJ1-5; possible D gene TRBD1, 6 bases. The germline V gene has CDR1 LNHDA and CDR2 SQIVND (reference sequence). This CDR3 comprises 19 residues. The V and J ends lost 4 bases and 3 bases respectively, with 25 bases between them. The CDR3 sequence is CASSSPIGQRKGDNQPQHF. For the CDR3, the DNA is TGTGCCAGTAGTAGCCCCATTGGACAGCGGAAGGGGGACAATCAGCCCCAGCATTTT.

The chain recombines TRBV6-6 with TRBJ2-7, with a possible D match to TRBD2 (6 bases). The CDR3 is 15 amino acids. V lost 7 bases to trimming and J lost 6 bases, with 22 bases between them. Per the germline V gene, CDR1 is MNHNY and CDR2 is SVGAGI (reference sequence). The CDR3 loop is CASNPIAGPPAEQYF. The DNA for the CDR3 is TGTGCCAGCAACCCGATCGCGGGGCCTCCAGCCGAGCAGTACTTC.

The rearrangement uses TRBV18 and TRBJ1-1; D is unresolved. The CDR3 consists of 15 residues. Germline CDR1 reads KGHSH; CDR2 reads LQKENI. V lost 8 bases, J lost 3 bases, and 19 bases lay in between. The CDR3 spells CASADSWSKYTEAFF. The DNA of the CDR3 is TGTGCCAGCGCAGATTCGTGGAGTAAATACACTGAAGCTTTCTTT.

V usage is TRBV6-4 and J usage is TRBJ2-1; maybe TRBD2 (6 bases). From germline, CDR1 is MRHNA and CDR2 SNTAGT. This CDR3 has 14 amino acids. With 4 bases removed from V and 2 bases from J, the gap between germline ends came to 9 bases. The CDR3 nucleotides are TGTGCCAGCAGTGCCGGGAGTACCTACAATGAGCAGTTCTTC. It codes for CASSAGSTYNEQFF.